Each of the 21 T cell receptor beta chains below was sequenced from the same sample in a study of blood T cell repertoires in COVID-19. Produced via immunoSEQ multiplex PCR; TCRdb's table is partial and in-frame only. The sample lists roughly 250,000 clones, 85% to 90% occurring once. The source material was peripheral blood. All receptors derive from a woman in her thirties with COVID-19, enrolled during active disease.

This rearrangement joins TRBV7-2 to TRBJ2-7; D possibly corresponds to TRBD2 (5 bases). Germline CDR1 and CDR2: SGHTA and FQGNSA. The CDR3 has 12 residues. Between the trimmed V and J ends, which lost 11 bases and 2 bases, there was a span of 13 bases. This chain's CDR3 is CAAREITYEQYF. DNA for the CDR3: TGTGCCGCCCGGGAAATAACCTACGAGCAGTACTTC.

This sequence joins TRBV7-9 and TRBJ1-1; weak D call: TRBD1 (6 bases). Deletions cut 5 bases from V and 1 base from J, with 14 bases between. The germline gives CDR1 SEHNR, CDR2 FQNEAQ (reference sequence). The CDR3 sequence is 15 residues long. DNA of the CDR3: TGTGCCAGCAGCACCGGGACACTGTCGAACACTGAAGCTTTCTTT. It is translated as CASSTGTLSNTEAFF. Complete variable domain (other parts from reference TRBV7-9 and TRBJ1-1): DTGVSQNPRHKITKRGQNVTFRCDPISEHNRLYWYRQTLGQGPEFLTYFQNEAQLEKSRLLSDRFSAERPKGSFSTLEIQRTEQGDSAMYLCASSTGTLSNTEAFFGQGTRLTVV.

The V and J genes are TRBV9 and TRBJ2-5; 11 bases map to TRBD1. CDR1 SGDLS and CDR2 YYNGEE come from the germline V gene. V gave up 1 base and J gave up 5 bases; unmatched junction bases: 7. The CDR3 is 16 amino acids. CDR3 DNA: TGTGCCAGCAGCGTAAGGGGGACAGGGGGTTGGGAGACCCAGTACTTC. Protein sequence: CASSVRGTGGWETQYF.

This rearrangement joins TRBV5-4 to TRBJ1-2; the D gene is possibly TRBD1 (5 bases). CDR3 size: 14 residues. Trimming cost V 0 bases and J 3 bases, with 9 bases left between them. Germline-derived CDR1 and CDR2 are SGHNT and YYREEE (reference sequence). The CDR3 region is CASSLVGGDYGYTF. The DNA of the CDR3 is TGTGCCAGCAGCTTGGTGGGGGGGGACTATGGCTACACCTTC.

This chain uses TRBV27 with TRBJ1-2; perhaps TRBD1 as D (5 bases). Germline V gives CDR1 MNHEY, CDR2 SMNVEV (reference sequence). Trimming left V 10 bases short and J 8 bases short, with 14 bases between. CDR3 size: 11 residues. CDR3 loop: CATLGGRGYTF. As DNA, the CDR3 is TGTGCCACCCTCGGGGGAAGGGGCTACACCTTC.

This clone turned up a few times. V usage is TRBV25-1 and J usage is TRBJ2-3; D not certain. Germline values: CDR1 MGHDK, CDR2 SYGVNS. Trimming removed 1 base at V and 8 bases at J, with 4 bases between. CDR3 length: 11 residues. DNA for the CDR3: TGTGCCAGCAGTGAATTCGGTACGCAGTATTTT. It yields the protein CASSEFGTQYF.

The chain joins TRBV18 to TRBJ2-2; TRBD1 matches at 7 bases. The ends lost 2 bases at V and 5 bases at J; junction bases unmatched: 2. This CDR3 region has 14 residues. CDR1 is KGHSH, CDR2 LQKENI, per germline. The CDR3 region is CASSPTTGTGELFF. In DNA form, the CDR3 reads TGTGCCAGCTCACCAACGACAGGGACCGGGGAGCTGTTTTTT. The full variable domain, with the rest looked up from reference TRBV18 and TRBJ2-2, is NAGVMQNPRHLVRRRGQEARLRCSPMKGHSHVYWYRQLPEEGLKFMVYLQKENIIDESGMPKERFSAEFPKEGPSILRIQQVVRGDSAAYFCASSPTTGTGELFFGEGSRLTVL.

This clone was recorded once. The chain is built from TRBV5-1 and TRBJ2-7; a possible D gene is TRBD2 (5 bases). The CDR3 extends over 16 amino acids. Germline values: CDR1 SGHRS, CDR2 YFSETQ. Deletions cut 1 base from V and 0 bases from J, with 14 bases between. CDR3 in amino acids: CASSLLSPGISYEQYF. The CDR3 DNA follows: TGCGCCAGCAGCTTGTTGTCCCCCGGGATCTCCTACGAGCAGTACTTC.

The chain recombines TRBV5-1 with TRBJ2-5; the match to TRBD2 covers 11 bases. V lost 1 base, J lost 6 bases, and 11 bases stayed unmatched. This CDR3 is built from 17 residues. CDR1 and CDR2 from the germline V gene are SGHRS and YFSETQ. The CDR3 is CASSLQVSGGAGKTQYF. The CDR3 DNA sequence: TGCGCCAGCAGCTTGCAAGTTAGCGGGGGGGCCGGAAAGACCCAGTACTTC.

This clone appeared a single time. The CDR3 bases are TGTGCCAGCAGCTTGGAGGGTCCAGATACGCAGTATTTT. Amino acids: CASSLEGPDTQYF. This chain links TRBV7-9 with TRBJ2-3; D perhaps matches TRBD2 (6 bases). This CDR3 comprises 13 residues. V was trimmed by 3 bases and J by 4 bases, leaving 8 bases between them. Germline V gene sequence: CDR1 SEHNR, CDR2 FQNEAQ (reference sequence).

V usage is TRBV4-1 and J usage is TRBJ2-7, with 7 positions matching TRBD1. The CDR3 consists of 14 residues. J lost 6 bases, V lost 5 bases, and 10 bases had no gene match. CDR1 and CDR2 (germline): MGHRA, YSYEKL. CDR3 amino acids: CASSTRQGLREQYF. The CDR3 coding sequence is TGCGCCAGCAGCACCCGACAGGGTTTACGCGAGCAGTACTTC.

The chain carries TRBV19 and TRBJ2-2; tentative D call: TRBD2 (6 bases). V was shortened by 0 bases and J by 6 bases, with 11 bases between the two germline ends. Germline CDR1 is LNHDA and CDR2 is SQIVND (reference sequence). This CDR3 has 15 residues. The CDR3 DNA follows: TGTGCCAGTAGTATAGACGGGAGAAGGTCCGGGGAGCTGTTTTTT. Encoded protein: CASSIDGRRSGELFF.

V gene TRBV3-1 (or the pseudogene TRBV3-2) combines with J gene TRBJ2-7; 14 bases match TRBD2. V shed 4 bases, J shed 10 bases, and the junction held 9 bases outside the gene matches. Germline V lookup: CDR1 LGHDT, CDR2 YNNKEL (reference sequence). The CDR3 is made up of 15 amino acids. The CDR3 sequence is CASSPGGLAGGPQYF. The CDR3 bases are TGTGCCAGCAGCCCCGGCGGACTAGCGGGGGGTCCCCAGTACTTC.

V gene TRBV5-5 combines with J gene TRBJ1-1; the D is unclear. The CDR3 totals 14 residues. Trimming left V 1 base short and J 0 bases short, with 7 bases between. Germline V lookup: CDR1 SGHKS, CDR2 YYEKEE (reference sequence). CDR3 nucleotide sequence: TGTGCCAGCAGCTTGTCAGGCGTGAACACTGAAGCTTTCTTT. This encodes CASSLSGVNTEAFF.

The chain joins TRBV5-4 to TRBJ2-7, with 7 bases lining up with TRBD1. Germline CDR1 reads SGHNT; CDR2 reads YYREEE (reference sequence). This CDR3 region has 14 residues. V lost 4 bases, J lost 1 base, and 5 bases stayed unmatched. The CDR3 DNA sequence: TGTGCCAGCAGCCAACAGGGGCTTTCCTACGAGCAGTACTTC. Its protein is CASSQQGLSYEQYF.

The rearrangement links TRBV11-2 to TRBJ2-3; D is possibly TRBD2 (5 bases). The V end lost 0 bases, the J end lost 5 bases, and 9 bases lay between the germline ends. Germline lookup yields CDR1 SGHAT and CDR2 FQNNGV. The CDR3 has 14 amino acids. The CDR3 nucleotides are TGTGCCAGCAGCTTAGATCAACGGGAAGATACGCAGTATTTT. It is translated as CASSLDQREDTQYF.

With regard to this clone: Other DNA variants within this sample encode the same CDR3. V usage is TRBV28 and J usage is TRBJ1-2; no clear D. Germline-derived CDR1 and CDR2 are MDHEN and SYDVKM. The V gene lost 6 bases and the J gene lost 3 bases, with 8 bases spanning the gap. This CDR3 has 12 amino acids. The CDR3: CASSLSDYGYTF. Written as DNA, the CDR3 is TGTGCCAGCAGCCTAAGTGACTATGGCTACACCTTC.

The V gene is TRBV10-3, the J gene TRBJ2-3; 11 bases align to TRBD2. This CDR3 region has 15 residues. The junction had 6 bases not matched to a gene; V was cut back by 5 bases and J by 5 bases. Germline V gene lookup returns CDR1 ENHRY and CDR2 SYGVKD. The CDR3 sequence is CAISNLAGGGDTQYF. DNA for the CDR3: TGTGCCATCAGTAACCTAGCGGGGGGTGGAGATACGCAGTATTTT.

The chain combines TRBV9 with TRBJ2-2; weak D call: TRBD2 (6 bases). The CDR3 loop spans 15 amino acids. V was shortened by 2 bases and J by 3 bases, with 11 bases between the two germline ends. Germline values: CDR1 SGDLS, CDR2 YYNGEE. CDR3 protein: CASSVGGQYTGELFF. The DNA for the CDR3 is TGTGCCAGCAGCGTCGGGGGTCAATACACCGGGGAGCTGTTTTTT.

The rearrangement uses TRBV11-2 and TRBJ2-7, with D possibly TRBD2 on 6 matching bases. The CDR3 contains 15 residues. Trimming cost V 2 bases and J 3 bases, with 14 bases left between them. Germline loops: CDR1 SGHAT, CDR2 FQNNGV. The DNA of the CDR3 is TGTGCCAGCAGCTTACAGCGGGCCGGAGGCTACGAGCAGTACTTC. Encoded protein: CASSLQRAGGYEQYF.

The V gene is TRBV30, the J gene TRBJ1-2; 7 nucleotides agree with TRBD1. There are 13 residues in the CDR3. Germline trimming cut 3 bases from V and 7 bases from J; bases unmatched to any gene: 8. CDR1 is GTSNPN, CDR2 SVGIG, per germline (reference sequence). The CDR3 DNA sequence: TGTGCCTGGAGCGAGATGACAGGGATTGGCTACACCTTC. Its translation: CAWSEMTGIGYTF.